These 20 T cell receptor beta chains share one sample of origin, sequenced in a study of T cell responses to AZD1222 COVID-19 vaccine. The repertoire was sequenced with immunoSEQ multiplex PCR; TCRdb's copy has only in-frame clones and lacks some. Here the sample spans 150,000 to 160,000 clones, more than 75% being singletons. The specimen comprised peripheral blood, sampled on day 0 of AZD1222 vaccination. These receptors originate from an adult in good health.

The chain carries TRBV5-1 and TRBJ2-5; the D gene could be TRBD1 or TRBD2 (5 bases each). In germline, CDR1 is SGHRS, CDR2 YFSETQ. The CDR3 has 15 amino acids. Trimming pared 5 bases from V and 5 bases from J, leaving 19 bases between. The CDR3 DNA sequence: TGCGCCAGCAGGGGGGTTCGAGGGGTCCGGGAGACCCAGTACTTC. It specifies CASRGVRGVRETQYF.

This rearrangement joins TRBV12-3 or TRBV12-4 to TRBJ1-3, with 7 bases identical to TRBD1. The trim removed 6 bases at V and 7 bases at J, leaving 3 bases unmatched. CDR3 size: 12 residues. The DNA of the CDR3 is TGTGCCAGCAGCCAGACAGGGAACACCATATATTTT. This codes for CASSQTGNTIYF.

This clone occurred a few times. V gene TRBV10-2 combines with J gene TRBJ1-2, with TRBD1 as a possible D gene (5 bases). The CDR3 is made up of 12 amino acids. Trimming cost V 7 bases and J 6 bases, with 12 bases left between them. From germline, CDR1 is WSHSY and CDR2 SAAADI. The CDR3 region is CASTGARDGYTF. Written as DNA, the CDR3 is TGCGCCAGCACAGGAGCCAGGGATGGCTACACCTTC.

This rearrangement joins TRBV28 to TRBJ1-3; D call uncertain. CDR1 and CDR2 (germline): MDHEN, SYDVKM. The ends were cut back, 2 bases at V and 4 bases at J, with 12 bases in the middle. The CDR3 has 15 residues. The CDR3 loop is CASSLGSTGGNTIYF. CDR3 bases: TGTGCCAGCAGTTTAGGGTCCACGGGGGGAAACACCATATATTTT.

The rearrangement links TRBV9 to TRBJ1-2, with 7 bases identical to TRBD1. Trimming at V came to 2 bases and at J to 2 bases, leaving 3 bases not matched to a gene. Per germline, CDR1 SGDLS and CDR2 YYNGEE. This CDR3 spans 14 amino acids. CDR3 coding DNA: TGTGCCAGCAGCGTTCCGGGACAGAACTATGGCTACACCTTC. Translated: CASSVPGQNYGYTF.

The chain uses TRBV5-1 and TRBJ1-2; weak D call: TRBD1 (6 bases). Germline CDR1 and CDR2: SGHRS and YFSETQ. The V end was cut by 2 bases, the J end by 6 bases, with 20 bases between. The CDR3 covers 16 residues. CDR3 DNA: TGCGCCAGCAGCTTAAGGGGGACAACAAGCGTTGATGGCTACACCTTC. Translation: CASSLRGTTSVDGYTF.

The rearrangement uses TRBV5-8 and TRBJ1-5, with D hard to call. The CDR3 length is 14 residues. Germline CDR1 and CDR2: SGHTS and YDEGEE. Trimming took 6 bases from V and 4 from J, leaving 14 bases between them. Here the CDR3 DNA reads TGTGCCAGCACCACGGGCTGGGGTAATCAGCCCCAGCATTTT. Translation gives CASTTGWGNQPQHF.

The V and J genes are TRBV24-1 and TRBJ1-1; TRBD1 might be the D (6 bases). This CDR3 contains 12 residues. The V end was cut by 8 bases, the J end by 12 bases, with 18 bases between. Germline V gene sequence: CDR1 KGHDR, CDR2 SFDVKD. The CDR3 reads CATKSGVAGPFF. For the CDR3, the DNA is TGTGCCACCAAATCAGGGGTTGCGGGACCTTTCTTT.

The V call is TRBV18, the J call TRBJ2-7, with 7 nucleotides matching TRBD1. V lost 2 bases, J lost 2 bases, and 6 bases stayed unmatched. CDR1 is KGHSH and CDR2 is LQKENI in the germline V gene. This CDR3 has 15 residues. CDR3 DNA sequence: TGTGCCAGCTCACCAATGGACAGGCCTACCTACGAGCAGTACTTC. The encoded protein is CASSPMDRPTYEQYF.

The chain uses TRBV3-1 (or the pseudogene TRBV3-2) and TRBJ1-2; perhaps TRBD1 as D (5 bases). There are 13 residues in the CDR3. Germline V gives CDR1 LGHDT, CDR2 YNNKEL (reference sequence). V shed 5 bases and J shed 5 bases, with 12 bases lying between them. The CDR3 DNA reads TGTGCCAGCAGCACCGGGACCGCATATGGCTACACCTTC. Residues: CASSTGTAYGYTF.

This rearrangement joins TRBV5-4 to TRBJ2-3; TRBD2 aligns across 13 bases. The germline V gene encodes CDR1 SGHNT and CDR2 YYREEE (reference sequence). This CDR3 region has 16 residues. V lost 4 bases, J lost 4 bases, and 6 bases stayed unmatched. The CDR3 sequence: CASSTQTSGRADTQYF. CDR3 sequence (DNA): TGTGCCAGCAGCACACAAACTAGCGGGAGGGCAGATACGCAGTATTTT.

The rearrangement links TRBV3-1 (or the pseudogene TRBV3-2) to TRBJ2-5, with TRBD2 matching 13 bases. Germline loops: CDR1 LGHDT, CDR2 YNNKEL (reference sequence). The CDR3 extends over 16 amino acids. After removal of 0 bases from V and 7 bases from J, the junction contained 5 bases not matched to a gene. CDR3 loop: CASSQELAGGVGTQYF. In DNA, the CDR3 is TGTGCCAGCAGCCAAGAACTAGCGGGGGGGGTCGGGACCCAGTACTTC.

The V and J genes are TRBV18 and TRBJ1-1; D is unresolved. This CDR3 is 14 amino acids long. The germline gives CDR1 KGHSH, CDR2 LQKENI. V was pared by 2 bases and J by 0 bases, with 7 bases between. The CDR3 is CASSPAIMNTEAFF. DNA of the CDR3: TGTGCCAGCTCACCAGCTATTATGAACACTGAAGCTTTCTTT.

This clone was counted once. The chain uses TRBV5-1 and TRBJ1-1; TRBD1 agrees at 10 bases. V dropped 4 bases and J dropped 1; count of bases not matched to a gene: 4. Germline V gene lookup returns CDR1 SGHRS and CDR2 YFSETQ. There are 15 residues in the CDR3. DNA for the CDR3: TGCGCCAGCAGCCGGGACAGGGGAGGGAACACTGAAGCTTTCTTT. Amino acids: CASSRDRGGNTEAFF.

The rearrangement joins TRBV21-1 to TRBJ1-1; TRBD1 is taken as the D call from the table, unchecked against the DNA. TRBV21-1 counts as a pseudogene. The CDR3 is 18 residues long. The CDR3 loop is CASSKGRADGVWDTEAFF. The CDR3 coding sequence is TGTGCCAGCAGCAAGGGCAGGGCGGATGGGGTTTGGGACACTGAAGCTTTCTTT.

This clone was seen a few times. The rearrangement joins TRBV29-1 to TRBJ2-7, with a tentative D call TRBD1 (6 bases). Looked up from germline, CDR1 is SQVTM and CDR2 is ANQGSEA. The CDR3 extends over 12 amino acids. Deletions cut 4 bases from V and 4 bases from J, with 11 bases between. CDR3 DNA: TGCAGCGTTGCCAGGGGTCGATACGAGCAGTACTTC. Protein: CSVARGRYEQYF.

The chain links TRBV20-1 to TRBJ2-7; D unclear. Trimming cost V 0 bases and J 4 bases, with 4 bases left between them. This CDR3 region has 11 residues. The V gene's germline CDR1 is DFQATT and CDR2 SNEGSKA (reference sequence). In DNA form, the CDR3 reads TGCAGTGCTAGAGATGGGTACGAGCAGTACTTC. This translates into CSARDGYEQYF.

The chain has TRBV9 and TRBJ2-7; 9 bases fit TRBD2. The germline V gene has CDR1 SGDLS and CDR2 YYNGEE. CDR3 size: 17 residues. V lost 1 base, J lost 2 bases, and 10 bases stayed unmatched. CDR3 sequence reads: CASSVSSRLADTYEQYF. CDR3 in DNA: TGTGCCAGCAGCGTAAGTAGTCGACTAGCGGACACCTACGAGCAGTACTTC. The whole variable domain, remainder taken from reference TRBV9 and TRBJ2-7, is DSGVTQTPKHLITATGQRVTLRCSPRSGDLSVYWYQQSLDQGLQFLIQYYNGEERAKGNILERFSAQQFPDLHSELNLSSLELGDSALYFCASSVSSRLADTYEQYFGPGTRLTVT.

In its sample, this clone was seen once. The V call is TRBV18, the J call TRBJ2-3; TRBD1 matches at 8 bases. The CDR3 runs 16 residues. Germline V gene sequence: CDR1 KGHSH, CDR2 LQKENI. The J segment lost 6 bases and the V segment lost 3 bases, leaving 11 bases of the junction unmatched. CDR3 amino acids: CASSPAGGRPGDTQYF. The CDR3 nucleotides are TGTGCCAGCTCACCCGCAGGGGGCCGACCCGGGGATACGCAGTATTTT. Drawing the rest from reference TRBV18 and TRBJ2-3, the complete variable domain is NAGVMQNPRHLVRRRGQEARLRCSPMKGHSHVYWYRQLPEEGLKFMVYLQKENIIDESGMPKERFSAEFPKEGPSILRIQQVVRGDSAAYFCASSPAGGRPGDTQYFGPGTRLTVL.

The V call is TRBV5-1, the J call TRBJ2-7; possibly TRBD1 for D (5 bases). Trimming cost V 3 bases and J 5 bases, with 18 bases left between them. The CDR3 totals 15 residues. Per the germline V gene, CDR1 is SGHRS and CDR2 is YFSETQ. The CDR3 DNA reads as TGCGCCAGCAGCTCTGGGGTAGGGGTATCCGACGAGCAGTACTTC. Encoded protein: CASSSGVGVSDEQYF.